This TCR beta chain derives from a study of T cells in Graves' hyperthyroidism and ophthalmopathy. Study conclusions and caveats: For ophthalmopathy, model prediction preceded onset by a median 6.5 months.

At least ten counts were recorded for this clonotype. No antigen is known for it. A much larger clonotype is one base distant, so this may be a read error. V was cut by 1 base and J by 5 bases, with 1 base left in between. Germline V lookup: CDR1 SGHTA, CDR2 FQGNSA. The CDR3 has 11 residues. The TCR beta CDR3 regions underwent amplification using RNA transcripts as the source. HTBI primers were employed in a first-round RT-PCR of the TCR CDR3. Via MiXCR, TCRdb re-called the multiplex PCR reads, giving one row per CDR3 protein. Of about 210,000 distinct CDR3 sequences in the sample, 17% were seen once. The receptor comes from a man aged 45 to 65 with Graves' hyperthyroidism. The gene calls are TRBV7-2 and TRBJ2-3, with no clear D. Sequencing was carried out using blood. Here the CDR3 DNA reads TGTGCCAGCAGCTTAGTAGATACGCAGTATTTT. Translated, it gives CASSLVDTQYF.